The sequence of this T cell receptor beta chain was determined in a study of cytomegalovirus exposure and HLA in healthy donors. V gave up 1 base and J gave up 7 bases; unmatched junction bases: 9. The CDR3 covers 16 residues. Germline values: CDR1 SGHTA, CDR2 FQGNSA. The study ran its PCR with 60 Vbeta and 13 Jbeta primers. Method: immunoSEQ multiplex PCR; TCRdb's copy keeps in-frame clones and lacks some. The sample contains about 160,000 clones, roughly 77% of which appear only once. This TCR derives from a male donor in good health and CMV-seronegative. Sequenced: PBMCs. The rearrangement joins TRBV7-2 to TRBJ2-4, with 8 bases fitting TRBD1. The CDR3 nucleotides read TGTGCCAGCAGCTTAGGACAGGGGTTAGGGGTGAACATTCAGTACTTC. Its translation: CASSLGQGLGVNIQYF.